The 5 T cell receptor beta chains presented below share a single source sample, sequenced in a study of blood T cell repertoires in COVID-19. Libraries were prepared by immunoSEQ multiplex PCR; TCRdb keeps only in-frame clonotypes and omits some of them. The sample has about 100,000 clones, 70% to 90% seen once. Sequencing was performed on peripheral blood. These receptors all come from a human donor in a cohort sampled during active COVID-19.

The chain employs TRBV5-1 and TRBJ2-3; D possibly corresponds to TRBD1 (6 bases). Trimming cost V 5 bases and J 2 bases, with 12 bases left between them. The germline V gene encodes CDR1 SGHRS and CDR2 YFSETQ. This CDR3 comprises 14 residues. The CDR3 DNA is TGCGCCAGCAGGAACCAGGGGATCACAGATACGCAGTATTTT. Translation: CASRNQGITDTQYF.

The chain couples TRBV18 to TRBJ2-3; TRBD1 is a possible D gene (6 bases). The CDR3 is 14 residues long. The germline CDR1 and CDR2 sequences are KGHSH and LQKENI. Deletions cut 0 bases from V and 4 bases from J, with 8 bases between. CDR3: CASSPPPGADTQYF. CDR3 coding DNA: TGTGCCAGCTCACCACCCCCAGGGGCAGATACGCAGTATTTT.

The V call is TRBV5-1, the J call TRBJ2-1; D is possibly TRBD2 (6 bases). V dropped 0 bases and J dropped 12 bases, with 10 bases sitting between them. The CDR3 consists of 12 residues. CDR1 is SGHRS and CDR2 is YFSETQ in the germline V gene. The DNA of the CDR3 is TGCGCCAGCAGCTTGGCGGGACTTGTGCAGTTCTTC. The encoded protein is CASSLAGLVQFF.

The chain carries TRBV6-1 and TRBJ1-5; 8 bases agree with TRBD1. The V and J ends lost 1 base and 7 bases, in that order; junction bases with no gene match: 6. The germline V gene encodes CDR1 MNHNS and CDR2 SASEGT. The CDR3 consists of 15 residues. This CDR3 is CASSEGQGPHQPQHF. Here the CDR3 DNA reads TGTGCCAGCAGTGAAGGACAGGGGCCTCACCAGCCCCAGCATTTT.

The chain recombines TRBV7-2 with TRBJ2-1; perhaps TRBD2 as D (5 bases). The ends were cut back, 5 bases at V and 7 bases at J, with 12 bases in the middle. The CDR3 covers 13 residues. The V gene's germline CDR1 is SGHTA and CDR2 FQGNSA. CDR3 DNA: TGTGCCAGCAGCCCGCGGGCCCAAAATGAGCAGTTCTTC. Translation: CASSPRAQNEQFF. The full variable domain, its missing parts supplied by reference TRBV7-2 and TRBJ2-1, is GAGVSQSPSNKVTEKGKDVELRCDPISGHTALYWYRQSLGQGLEFLIYFQGNSAPDKSGLPSDRFSAERTGGSVSTLTIQRTQQEDSAVYLCASSPRAQNEQFFGPGTRLTVL.